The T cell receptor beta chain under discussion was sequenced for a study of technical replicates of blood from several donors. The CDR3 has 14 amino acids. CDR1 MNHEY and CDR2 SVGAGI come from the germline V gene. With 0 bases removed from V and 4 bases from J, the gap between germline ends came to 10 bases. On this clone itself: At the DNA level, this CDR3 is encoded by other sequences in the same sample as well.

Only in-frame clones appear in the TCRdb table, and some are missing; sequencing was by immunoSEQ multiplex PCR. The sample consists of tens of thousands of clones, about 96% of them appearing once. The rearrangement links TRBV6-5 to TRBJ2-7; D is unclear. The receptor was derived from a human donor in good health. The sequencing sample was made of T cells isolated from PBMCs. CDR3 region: CASSYSSQAYEQYF. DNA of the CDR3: TGTGCCAGCAGTTACTCTTCCCAGGCTTACGAGCAGTACTTC.